The present T cell receptor (beta chain) was sequenced within a study of blood T cell repertoires in COVID-19. The CDR3 extends over 18 amino acids. Trimming at V came to 5 bases and at J to 2 bases, leaving 13 bases not matched to a gene. Germline-derived CDR1 and CDR2 are SGHTA and FQGNSA. This clone was seen a handful of times. TCRdb's table, derived via immunoSEQ multiplex PCR, lists solely in-frame clones and lacks some. The repertoire holds more than 85,000 clones, with roughly 86% as singletons. The sequenced sample was peripheral blood. The source of this sequence is an older woman with acute or convalescent COVID-19. V is TRBV7-2 and J is TRBJ2-3; 10 nucleotides align to TRBD2. In nucleotides, the CDR3 is TGTGCCAGCAGCCCAGGGGGGTCTAGCGGGAGAGCCACAGATACGCAGTATTTT. Translating it yields CASSPGGSSGRATDTQYF.